Listed below are T cell receptor beta chains from one sample, sequenced in a study of beta chain features in type 1 diabetes. Assay used: immunoSEQ multiplex PCR; TCRdb lists only in-frame clones, some missing. The top ten hold 0.015% of the sample, which has 310,000 or so clones, 11% seen once. The specimen sequenced was naive CD4+ T cells from blood. The receptors derive from a young woman in good health. The CDR3 runs from the conserved cysteine through the conserved F or W. D genes are given only for firm matches. Clone size, where shown, is once, few, many, or a class for clones that have expanded.

D: TRBD2; V: TRBV7-7; J: TRBJ2-3; size: few; DNA: TGTGCTAGCGCCGGGACTAGCGGGTCAGATACGCAGTATTTT; CDR3: CASAGTSGSDTQYF
D: -; V: TRBV7-2; J: TRBJ2-7; size: -; DNA: TGTGCCAGCAGCTTAGCGAACGGGTACGAGCAGTACTTC; CDR3: CASSLANGYEQYF
D: -; V: TRBV6-4; J: TRBJ2-1; size: -; DNA: TGTGCCAGCAGGGGAGGTGGTAATGAGCAGTTCTTC; CDR3: CASRGGGNEQFF
D: TRBD2; V: TRBV11-2; J: TRBJ2-3; size: -; DNA: TGTGCCAGCAGCTTATTCGGCGCGGGAGGAGGCACAGATACGCAGTATTTT; CDR3: CASSLFGAGGGTDTQYF
D: TRBD1; V: TRBV23-1; J: TRBJ1-2; size: -; DNA: TGCGCCAGCAGTCAATCGGGGACAGCTAATTATGGCTACACCTTC; CDR3: CASSQSGTANYGYTF
D: TRBD2; V: TRBV5-8; J: TRBJ2-1; size: few; DNA: TGTGCCAGCAGCGTTATCGGGACTATTCACAATGAGCAGTTCTTC; CDR3: CASSVIGTIHNEQFF
D: TRBD2; V: TRBV15; J: TRBJ2-1; size: -; DNA: TGTGCCACCAGCAGAGATAGCGGGAGCCTCTACAATGAGCAGTTCTTC; CDR3: CATSRDSGSLYNEQFF
D: TRBD2; V: TRBV7-2; J: TRBJ2-5; size: few; DNA: TGTGCCAGCAGCTTAATCGGGAGGGTAGAGACCCAGTACTTC; CDR3: CASSLIGRVETQYF
D: -; V: TRBV7-9; J: TRBJ2-2; size: -; DNA: TGTGCCAGCAGCTTAGTGGGCACGATCACCGGGGAGCTGTTTTTT; CDR3: CASSLVGTITGELFF
D: TRBD1; V: TRBV29-1; J: TRBJ2-7; size: -; DNA: TGCAGCGCAAGACCGGGACAGGCCTACGAGCAGTACTTC; CDR3: CSARPGQAYEQYF
D: -; V: TRBV28; J: TRBJ2-4; size: -; DNA: TGTGCCAGCAGTTCCTCAGGGGTCCTAGCCAAAAACATTCAGTACTTC; CDR3: CASSSSGVLAKNIQYF
D: -; V: TRBV2; J: TRBJ2-2; size: -; DNA: TGTGCCAGCACAGGGGACGGTGCCGGGGAGCTGTTTTTT; CDR3: CASTGDGAGELFF
D: TRBD2; V: TRBV5-6; J: TRBJ2-7; size: few; DNA: TGTGCCAGCAGCTTGCCTAGCGGGACCTACGAGCAGTACTTC; CDR3: CASSLPSGTYEQYF
D: TRBD1; V: TRBV25-1; J: TRBJ1-2; size: -; DNA: TGTGCCAGCACCCAGGGACAGGGTAATAACTATGGCTACACCTTC; CDR3: CASTQGQGNNYGYTF
D: -; V: TRBV19; J: TRBJ2-5; size: -; DNA: TGTGCCAGTAGTATTTCTAGCCAAGAGACCCAGTACTTC; CDR3: CASSISSQETQYF
D: TRBD2; V: TRBV10-3; J: TRBJ2-1; size: -; DNA: TGTGCCATCAGTGAATCTACGGGAGGGTCTAATGAGCAGTTCTTC; CDR3: CAISESTGGSNEQFF
D: -; V: TRBV19; J: TRBJ1-2; size: few; DNA: TGTGCCACAGCCAGCCAGGGCCGTAGGGGCTATGGCTACACCTTC; CDR3: CATASQGRRGYGYTF
D: TRBD2; V: TRBV18; J: TRBJ2-1; size: few; DNA: TGTGCCAGCTCACCACCTAGCGGGAGTGTGGCCTACAATGAGCAGTTCTTC; CDR3: CASSPPSGSVAYNEQFF
D: TRBD2; V: TRBV15; J: TRBJ2-7; size: few; DNA: TGTGCCACCAGCAGAGAAGTCCGGGGGGACGAGCAGTACTTC; CDR3: CATSREVRGDEQYF
D: -; V: TRBV7-9; J: TRBJ2-3; size: -; DNA: TGTGCCAGCAGCTTACAGGCATCTAGCACAGATACGCAGTATTTT; CDR3: CASSLQASSTDTQYF
D: -; V: TRBV14; J: TRBJ2-3; size: few; DNA: TGTGCCAGCAGCCAAGTCTTCACAGATACGCAGTATTTT; CDR3: CASSQVFTDTQYF
D: -; V: TRBV7-2; J: TRBJ2-6; size: -; DNA: TGTGCCAGCAGCTTGTTCGTTGGGACTCGATTCTCTGGGGCCAACGTCCTGACTTTC; CDR3: CASSLFVGTRFSGANVLTF
D: TRBD1; V: TRBV7-2; J: TRBJ1-1; size: -; DNA: TGTGCCAGCAGCATAACGACAGGGCCGGGTACTGAAGCTTTCTTT; CDR3: CASSITTGPGTEAFF
D: TRBD2; V: TRBV6-4; J: TRBJ2-1; size: -; DNA: TGTGCCAGCGGATTAACTAGCGGGCCTCACAATGAGCAGTTCTTC; CDR3: CASGLTSGPHNEQFF
D: -; V: TRBV4-2; J: TRBJ1-2; size: few; DNA: TGTGCCAGCAGCCAAGGGTACAACCCCCGAGAGGACTATGGCTACACCTTC; CDR3: CASSQGYNPREDYGYTF
D: -; V: TRBV28; J: TRBJ1-2; size: -; DNA: TGTGCCAGCAACAGGAATGGCTACACCTTC; CDR3: CASNRNGYTF
D: TRBD2; V: TRBV18; J: TRBJ2-3; size: few; DNA: TGTGCCAGCTCCGCGGGAGAATCAGATACGCAGTATTTT; CDR3: CASSAGESDTQYF
D: -; V: TRBV18; J: TRBJ1-1; size: few; DNA: TGTGCCAGCTCACCCGTAACTGAAGCTTTCTTT; CDR3: CASSPVTEAFF
D: TRBD2; V: TRBV5-1; J: TRBJ2-1; size: -; DNA: TGCGCCAGCAGCTTGTTGGCTAGCGGGACCTACAATGAGCAGTTCTTC; CDR3: CASSLLASGTYNEQFF
D: -; V: TRBV5-6; J: TRBJ1-1; size: -; DNA: TGTGCCAGCAGCTTGGAACTGATGAACACTGAAGCTTTCTTT; CDR3: CASSLELMNTEAFF
D: TRBD2; V: TRBV28; J: TRBJ2-7; size: -; DNA: TGTGCCAGCAGTTTCTCTAGCGGGACCTACGAGCAGTACTTC; CDR3: CASSFSSGTYEQYF
D: -; V: TRBV30; J: TRBJ1-2; size: -; DNA: TGTGCCTGGACAGTCCTCCATGGCTACACCTTC; CDR3: CAWTVLHGYTF
D: -; V: TRBV5-1; J: TRBJ2-1; size: -; DNA: TGCGCCAGCAGCCGCGGGGCCTACAATGAGCAGTTCTTC; CDR3: CASSRGAYNEQFF
D: -; V: TRBV9; J: TRBJ1-4; size: -; DNA: TGTGCCAGCAGCGTAGGCGCCCAGACAGGTGCAACTAATGAAAAACTGTTTTTT; CDR3: CASSVGAQTGATNEKLFF
D: TRBD1; V: TRBV18; J: TRBJ2-1; size: -; DNA: TGTGCCAGCTCACCCTTAGCAGCAGGGGGAAATGAGCAGTTCTTC; CDR3: CASSPLAAGGNEQFF
D: TRBD2; V: TRBV11-2; J: TRBJ2-7; size: few; DNA: TGTGCCAGCAGCTTAGAGGCGGGAGGGCACTACGAGCAGTACTTC; CDR3: CASSLEAGGHYEQYF
D: -; V: TRBV30; J: TRBJ1-4; size: once; DNA: TGTGCCTCGGACAAGGGCGGCGAAAAACTGTTTTTT; CDR3: CASDKGGEKLFF
D: -; V: TRBV5-1; J: TRBJ2-1; size: -; DNA: TGCGCCAGCAGCTTGAAGCCTAGCTCCTACAATGAGCAGTTCTTC; CDR3: CASSLKPSSYNEQFF